A single sample is the source of the 32 T cell receptor beta chains below, sequenced in a study of shared clonotypes between healthy human individuals. The table came from immunoSEQ multiplex PCR; TCRdb's copy has only in-frame clones and leaves some out. The table records about 1 million clones, roughly 74% of them present only once. Sequenced input: memory CD4+ T cells from PBMCs. Described subset: CD45RA-negative fraction. The receptors stem from a man younger than 30 in good health. Some clones in this sample may be carry-over from other donors' samples.

V gene TRBV2 combines with J gene TRBJ2-7; D gene unclear. The CDR3 contains 12 residues. V lost 5 bases to trimming and J lost 5 bases, with 10 bases between them. CDR1 SNHLY and CDR2 FYNNEI come from the germline V gene. CDR3 sequence: CASSLYKDEQYF. The CDR3 nucleotides are TGTGCCAGCAGTCTCTATAAGGACGAGCAGTACTTC.

The chain joins TRBV18 to TRBJ2-5; TRBD1 agrees at 8 bases. With 0 bases clipped from V and 0 bases from J, the junction kept 6 bases outside the gene matches. The CDR3 has 17 amino acids. Germline V gives CDR1 KGHSH, CDR2 LQKENI. CDR3 amino acids: CASSPPLGQANQETQYF. In nucleotides, the CDR3 is TGTGCCAGCTCACCACCGTTGGGACAGGCGAACCAAGAGACCCAGTACTTC.

The V and J genes are TRBV28 and TRBJ2-7, with D tentatively TRBD1 (6 bases). Between the trimmed V and J ends, which lost 6 bases and 2 bases, there was a span of 17 bases. CDR3 length equals 15 residues. Germline V lookup: CDR1 MDHEN, CDR2 SYDVKM. The CDR3 here is CASRPSGTLTYEQYF. The CDR3 coding sequence is TGTGCCAGCAGGCCGTCCGGGACACTGACCTACGAGCAGTACTTC. Combining the CDR3 with reference TRBV28 and TRBJ2-7 gives the whole variable domain DVKVTQSSRYLVKRTGEKVFLECVQDMDHENMFWYRQDPGLGLRLIYFSYDVKMKEKGDIPEGYSVSREKKERFSLILESASTNQTSMYLCASRPSGTLTYEQYFGPGTRLTVT.

The chain joins TRBV6-6 to TRBJ1-2; D is ambiguous. V lost 4 bases, J lost 4 bases, and 13 bases lay in between. This CDR3 contains 14 residues. In germline, CDR1 is MNHNY, CDR2 SVGAGI (reference sequence). The CDR3 spells CASSLTQAPYGYTF. The DNA of the CDR3 is TGTGCCAGCAGTTTGACGCAGGCCCCCTATGGCTACACCTTC.

V and J are TRBV4-1 and TRBJ2-6, with D uncertain. Germline V gene lookup returns CDR1 MGHRA and CDR2 YSYEKL. The CDR3 runs to 17 residues. V was shortened by 0 bases and J by 3 bases, with 12 bases between the two germline ends. The CDR3 DNA sequence: TGCGCCAGCAGCCAAGATTTACGGGTTGATGGGGCCAACGTCCTGACTTTC. Residues: CASSQDLRVDGANVLTF.

The chain couples TRBV5-1 to TRBJ1-5; 9 nucleotides align to TRBD1. This CDR3 is built from 14 residues. CDR1 and CDR2 from the germline V gene are SGHRS and YFSETQ. Losses at the gene ends were 3 bases for V and 7 bases for J; bases not matched to a gene: 5. The CDR3 DNA sequence: TGCGCCAGCAGCTCAGGGACAGGGAAACAGCCCCAGCATTTT. As protein: CASSSGTGKQPQHF. Based on the CDR3 plus reference TRBV5-1 and TRBJ1-5, the full variable domain is KAGVTQTPRYLIKTRGQQVTLSCSPISGHRSVSWYQQTPGQGLQFLFEYFSETQRNKGNFPGRFSGRQFSNSRSEMNVSTLELGDSALYLCASSSGTGKQPQHFGDGTRLSIL.

The chain employs TRBV19 and TRBJ2-5; D is perhaps TRBD1 (6 bases). Trimming stripped 3 bases from V and 5 bases from J, with 10 bases between. CDR1 is LNHDA and CDR2 is SQIVND in the germline V gene (reference sequence). There are 13 residues in the CDR3. CDR3 in amino acids: CASSIGQGETQYF. CDR3 DNA sequence: TGTGCCAGTAGTATCGGGCAGGGGGAGACCCAGTACTTC. Together with reference TRBV19 and TRBJ2-5, the CDR3 gives the full variable domain: DGGITQSPKYLFRKEGQNVTLSCEQNLNHDAMYWYRQDPGQGLRLIYYSQIVNDFQKGDIAEGYSVSREKKESFPLTVTSAQKNPTAFYLCASSIGQGETQYFGPGTRLLVL.

This sequence joins TRBV4-2 and TRBJ2-5, with TRBD2 matching 8 bases. Germline V lookup: CDR1 LGHNA, CDR2 YNFKEQ. The CDR3 sequence is 16 residues long. The V and J ends lost 1 base and 3 bases, in that order; junction bases with no gene match: 7. CDR3 DNA sequence: TGTGCCAGCAGCCAAGCGGGAGCGGGAGAGAAAGAGACCCAGTACTTC. Its translation is CASSQAGAGEKETQYF.

In the case of this clone: This CDR3 is also generated by other DNA sequences in the sample. The chain links TRBV27 to TRBJ2-7, with 14 bases matching TRBD2. CDR3 length: 18 amino acids. Germline trimming cut 0 bases from V and 4 bases from J; bases unmatched to any gene: 8. Germline V CDR1 and CDR2: MNHEY, SMNVEV (reference sequence). The CDR3 spells CASSLSPRTSGRRYEQYF. In DNA form, the CDR3 reads TGTGCCAGCAGTTTATCGCCTCGGACTAGCGGGAGGAGGTACGAGCAGTACTTC.

The V gene is TRBV28, the J gene TRBJ2-7; D is ambiguous. This CDR3 has 16 amino acids. Per germline, CDR1 MDHEN and CDR2 SYDVKM. V was trimmed by 2 bases and J by 0 bases, leaving 14 bases between them. In nucleotides, the CDR3 is TGTGCCAGCAGTTTAATTACCCCGGTCAGCTCCTACGAGCAGTACTTC. Translating gives CASSLITPVSSYEQYF.

In its sample, this clone was seen once. The chain joins TRBV19 to TRBJ2-7; D is ambiguous. The germline CDR1 and CDR2 sequences are LNHDA and SQIVND (reference sequence). The CDR3 loop spans 13 amino acids. The ends were cut back, 3 bases at V and 2 bases at J, with 8 bases in the middle. Written as DNA, the CDR3 is TGTGCCAGTAGTATTCGTACTACCTACGAGCAGTACTTC. Its protein is CASSIRTTYEQYF. Combining the CDR3 with reference TRBV19 and TRBJ2-7 gives the whole variable domain DGGITQSPKYLFRKEGQNVTLSCEQNLNHDAMYWYRQDPGQGLRLIYYSQIVNDFQKGDIAEGYSVSREKKESFPLTVTSAQKNPTAFYLCASSIRTTYEQYFGPGTRLTVT.

This chain uses TRBV6-1 with TRBJ1-5; no clear D gene. The CDR3 contains 12 residues. The V end was cut by 8 bases, the J end by 4 bases, with 9 bases between. Germline lookup yields CDR1 MNHNS and CDR2 SASEGT. This CDR3 is CASDKLNQPQHF. In DNA, the CDR3 is TGTGCCAGCGACAAGTTAAATCAGCCCCAGCATTTT.

The V and J genes are TRBV28 and TRBJ2-6; D is uncertain. The CDR3 sequence is 14 residues long. V dropped 5 bases and J dropped 5 bases, with 10 bases sitting between them. From germline, CDR1 is MDHEN and CDR2 SYDVKM. The DNA of the CDR3 is TGTGCCAGCAGTCCGACCGGCTGGGCCAACGTCCTGACTTTC. This codes for CASSPTGWANVLTF.

V usage is TRBV28 and J usage is TRBJ2-3; a weak D match, TRBD1 (6 bases). V was shortened by 6 bases and J by 6 bases, with 10 bases between the two germline ends. Per the germline V gene, CDR1 is MDHEN and CDR2 is SYDVKM. This CDR3 region has 12 residues. The CDR3, as DNA: TGTGCCAGCAGACGGACAGCGGATACGCAGTATTTT. It encodes CASRRTADTQYF.

The chain is built from TRBV5-1 and TRBJ2-7; 8 nucleotides line up with TRBD2. Germline V gives CDR1 SGHRS, CDR2 YFSETQ. CDR3 length: 16 residues. The V gene end was trimmed by 0 bases and the J gene end by 2 bases; junction bases not matched to a gene: 7. CDR3 region: CASSLDGTSAPYEQYF. CDR3 in DNA: TGCGCCAGCAGCTTGGACGGGACTAGTGCTCCCTACGAGCAGTACTTC. Complete variable domain (other parts from reference TRBV5-1 and TRBJ2-7): KAGVTQTPRYLIKTRGQQVTLSCSPISGHRSVSWYQQTPGQGLQFLFEYFSETQRNKGNFPGRFSGRQFSNSRSEMNVSTLELGDSALYLCASSLDGTSAPYEQYFGPGTRLTVT.

The J gene is TRBJ2-7, the V gene TRBV6-5; 12 bases align to TRBD2. Germline CDR1 reads MNHEY; CDR2 reads SVGAGI. The CDR3 is made up of 14 amino acids. The V and J ends lost 6 bases and 2 bases, in that order; junction bases with no gene match: 2. This CDR3 is CASRRTSGAYEQYF. In DNA, the CDR3 is TGTGCCAGCAGAAGGACTAGCGGGGCCTACGAGCAGTACTTC.

V and J are TRBV5-6 and TRBJ2-1; the match to TRBD2 covers 8 bases. V shed 3 bases and J 8 bases; nucleotides not matched to a gene: 7. CDR1 is SGHDT, CDR2 YYEEEE, per germline. The CDR3 length is 14 residues. The CDR3 protein is CASSWTGTRDEQFF. CDR3 DNA sequence: TGTGCCAGCAGCTGGACCGGGACTAGGGATGAGCAGTTCTTC. The full variable domain, completed using reference TRBV5-6 and TRBJ2-1, is DAGVTQSPTHLIKTRGQQVTLRCSPKSGHDTVSWYQQALGQGPQFIFQYYEEEERQRGNFPDRFSGHQFPNYSSELNVNALLLGDSALYLCASSWTGTRDEQFFGPGTRLTVL.

In this sample, this clone turned up a few times. The chain uses TRBV2 and TRBJ2-1; TRBD2 matches 7 bases. The CDR3 runs to 13 residues. V was pared by 0 bases and J by 9 bases, with 2 bases of the junction left unmatched. Germline lookup yields CDR1 SNHLY and CDR2 FYNNEI. CDR3 coding DNA: TGTGCCAGCAGTGAAGCTGGCGGGGGTGAGCAGTTCTTC. This encodes CASSEAGGGEQFF.

The CDR3 sequence: CASSFVFYGEQYF. The CDR3 nucleotides read TGTGCCAGCAGCTTTGTCTTTTACGGGGAGCAGTACTTC. This chain connects TRBV11-2 to TRBJ2-7; D not resolved. The CDR3 runs 13 residues. The V gene lost 3 bases and the J gene lost 7 bases, with 13 bases spanning the gap. Germline V gene data show CDR1 as SGHAT and CDR2 as FQNNGV.

This chain uses TRBV18 with TRBJ2-2, with 7 bases matching TRBD1. The CDR3 sequence is 15 residues long. Trimming removed 3 bases from V and 3 bases from J; junction bases left unmatched: 4. CDR1 is KGHSH, CDR2 LQKENI, per germline. Written as DNA, the CDR3 is TGTGCCAGCTCACCTAACCAGGGGGACACCGGGGAGCTGTTTTTT. This encodes CASSPNQGDTGELFF.

This chain links TRBV20-1 with TRBJ2-7, with TRBD1 as a possible D gene (5 bases). CDR1 DFQATT and CDR2 SNEGSKA come from the germline V gene (reference sequence). The CDR3 is 11 amino acids. V was shortened by 1 base and J by 6 bases, with 7 bases between the two germline ends. CDR3 sequence: CSARVQGEQYF. The CDR3 DNA reads TGCAGTGCTAGAGTTCAGGGCGAGCAGTACTTC.

In this sample, this clone turned up once. This rearrangement joins TRBV5-1 to TRBJ2-1; D perhaps matches TRBD2 (6 bases). Germline V gene lookup returns CDR1 SGHRS and CDR2 YFSETQ. The CDR3 contains 18 residues. Trimming took off 4 bases at V and 5 bases at J, with 25 bases between the two ends. CDR3 coding DNA: TGCGCCAGCAGCCCGGGTTTGGGGGGAGTCCCAAGGGACAATGAGCAGTTCTTC. This sequence encodes CASSPGLGGVPRDNEQFF.

For this clone: One base away lies a much larger clone, so this may be a sequencing read error. The chain uses TRBV5-1 and TRBJ1-1; D unresolved. Trimming stripped 0 bases from V and 0 bases from J, with 6 bases between. Germline V CDR1 and CDR2: SGHRS, YFSETQ. CDR3 length: 14 amino acids. CDR3 in DNA: TGCGCCAGCAGCTTGGAGCGGGTGAACACTGAAGCTTTCTTT. Its protein product is CASSLERVNTEAFF. Combining the CDR3 with reference TRBV5-1 and TRBJ1-1 gives the whole variable domain KAGVTQTPRYLIKTRGQQVTLSCSPISGHRSVSWYQQTPGQGLQFLFEYFSETQRNKGNFPGRFSGRQFSNSRSEMNVSTLELGDSALYLCASSLERVNTEAFFGQGTRLTVV.

The chain carries TRBV30 and TRBJ2-2; D is uncertain. The CDR3 has 14 amino acids. Germline V CDR1 and CDR2: GTSNPN, SVGIG (reference sequence). V was pared by 3 bases and J by 4 bases, with 12 bases between. This chain's CDR3 is CAWSQESGTGELFF. CDR3 coding DNA: TGTGCCTGGAGCCAGGAGTCTGGCACCGGGGAGCTGTTTTTT.

This clone occurred once. The chain combines TRBV7-9 with TRBJ2-7; possible D gene TRBD1, 6 bases. The ends were cut back, 5 bases at V and 4 bases at J, with 21 bases in the middle. CDR3 length: 16 residues. Germline V lookup: CDR1 SEHNR, CDR2 FQNEAQ (reference sequence). The CDR3: CASSSPFRDKPYEQYF. CDR3 sequence (DNA): TGTGCCAGCAGCAGTCCCTTCCGGGACAAACCTTACGAGCAGTACTTC.

V usage is TRBV18 and J usage is TRBJ1-5; D perhaps matches TRBD1 (5 bases). CDR3 length equals 13 residues. The V gene's germline CDR1 is KGHSH and CDR2 LQKENI. Trimming shortened V by 3 bases and J by 2 bases, and 5 bases separated the two germline ends. The CDR3 region has the DNA TGTGCCAGCTCACCGGGACGCAATCAGCCCCAGCATTTT. Residues: CASSPGRNQPQHF. Combining the CDR3 with reference TRBV18 and TRBJ1-5 gives the whole variable domain NAGVMQNPRHLVRRRGQEARLRCSPMKGHSHVYWYRQLPEEGLKFMVYLQKENIIDESGMPKERFSAEFPKEGPSILRIQQVVRGDSAAYFCASSPGRNQPQHFGDGTRLSIL.

The rearrangement links TRBV2 to TRBJ2-5, with 10 bases lining up with TRBD1. V shed 6 bases, J shed 5 bases, and the junction held 6 bases outside the gene matches. Per germline, CDR1 SNHLY and CDR2 FYNNEI. The CDR3 is 14 amino acids. CDR3 amino acids: CASRGDRGWETQYF. The CDR3 bases are TGTGCCAGCAGGGGGGACAGGGGATGGGAGACCCAGTACTTC.

The rearrangement links TRBV6-5 to TRBJ2-7, with D possibly being TRBD2 (6 bases). The CDR3 sequence is 15 residues long. Germline V gene lookup returns CDR1 MNHEY and CDR2 SVGAGI. The ends were cut back, 8 bases at V and 6 bases at J, with 23 bases in the middle. In DNA, the CDR3 is TGTGCCAGCCGGAAGTCCACGCGGGACGGAGGCGAGCAGTACTTC. Protein product: CASRKSTRDGGEQYF.

The chain combines TRBV5-1 with TRBJ1-1, with TRBD1 matching 9 bases. Germline lookup yields CDR1 SGHRS and CDR2 YFSETQ. V was clipped by 4 bases and J by 0 bases; unmatched bases: 4. The CDR3 covers 15 residues. The CDR3 sequence is CASSVQGAVNTEAFF. CDR3 coding DNA: TGCGCCAGCAGCGTACAGGGGGCAGTGAACACTGAAGCTTTCTTT.

The genes are TRBV28 and TRBJ1-2; tentatively, D is TRBD1 (5 bases). The germline CDR1 and CDR2 sequences are MDHEN and SYDVKM. The CDR3 sequence is 16 residues long. V was shortened by 4 bases and J by 4 bases, with 19 bases between the two germline ends. The CDR3 loop reads CASSSLGDGAPYGYTF. Written as DNA, the CDR3 is TGTGCCAGCAGTTCCCTAGGTGATGGGGCACCCTATGGCTACACCTTC.

This chain joins TRBV27 and TRBJ1-2, with TRBD1 identical over 10 bases. J lost 6 bases, V lost 8 bases, and 18 bases had no gene match. The CDR3 totals 17 residues. Germline V gene data show CDR1 as MNHEY and CDR2 as SMNVEV (reference sequence). CDR3 residues: CASGGHGTGVQKDGYTF. CDR3 nucleotides: TGTGCCAGCGGAGGGCACGGGACAGGGGTTCAGAAGGATGGCTACACCTTC.

The chain has TRBV28 and TRBJ2-4, with a possible D match to TRBD2 (5 bases). V gave up 7 bases and J gave up 3 bases, with 13 bases separating them. Germline V gives CDR1 MDHEN, CDR2 SYDVKM. This CDR3 spans 14 amino acids. The CDR3 sequence is CASTGVEDKNIQYF. The DNA of the CDR3 is TGTGCCAGCACCGGGGTAGAGGACAAAAACATTCAGTACTTC.